A single sample gave rise to the 14 T cell receptor beta chains below, sequenced in a study of T cell repertoires in cytomegalovirus infection. These receptors are not linked to any known antigen. TCRdb re-derived calls from the reads in MiXCR, one entry per CDR3 protein. Seen here are some 100,000 distinct CDR3 sequences, less than 30% observed once, and the top ten hold roughly 81%. The sequenced sample was CD8+ T cells from cultured PBMCs, obtained from culture after CMV antigen stimulation. The receptors stem from a human donor in good health (CMV status not recorded). Some clones in this sample may be carry-over from other donors' samples.

This rearrangement joins TRBV5-3 to TRBJ1-1; possible D gene TRBD1, 6 bases. TRBV5-3 qualifies as an ORF whose function is uncertain. Trimming stripped 8 bases from V and 6 bases from J, with 17 bases between. This CDR3 has 13 residues. The CDR3 DNA reads TGTGCCAGCAGCCGCCGCAGGGGCCCTGAAGCTTTCTTT. Amino acids: CASSRRRGPEAFF.

The chain has TRBV28 and TRBJ2-7, with TRBD1 matching over 9 bases. The CDR3 length is 17 residues. Trimming took 7 bases from V and 2 from J; bases not matched to a gene: 15. Germline CDR1 is MDHEN and CDR2 is SYDVKM. The CDR3 region is CASTPVGTGITTYEQYF. The CDR3 DNA is TGTGCCAGCACCCCTGTGGGGACAGGGATAACAACCTACGAGCAGTACTTC.

This clonotype was seen many times. This sequence joins TRBV7-6 and TRBJ2-7, with D perhaps TRBD1 (6 bases). V was pared by 5 bases and J by 5 bases, with 13 bases between. There are 13 residues in the CDR3. Germline V gene sequence: CDR1 SGHVS, CDR2 FNYEAQ. The CDR3 loop is CASSPQGIHEQYF. CDR3 coding DNA: TGTGCCAGCAGCCCCCAGGGGATCCACGAGCAGTACTTC.

This clonotype showed up just a few times. This CDR3 reads CASSPGTSGGTDTQYF. The CDR3 DNA is TGTGCCAGCAGCCCGGGGACTAGCGGGGGCACAGATACGCAGTATTTT. V usage is TRBV5-5 and J usage is TRBJ2-3; TRBD2 matches 13 bases. The V segment lost 4 bases and the J segment 1 base; nucleotides outside the gene matches: 3. In germline, CDR1 is SGHKS, CDR2 YYEKEE (reference sequence). This CDR3 region has 16 residues.

Ten or more counts support this clonotype. The rearrangement links TRBV19 to TRBJ2-3; D unresolved. Trimming pared 4 bases from V and 4 bases from J, leaving 9 bases between. The CDR3 covers 13 residues. Germline-derived CDR1 and CDR2 are LNHDA and SQIVND (reference sequence). The CDR3 DNA is TGTGCCAGTAGTACGCATGGGGCAGATACGCAGTATTTT. It specifies CASSTHGADTQYF.

This clonotype was seen a handful of times. The chain combines TRBV20-1 with TRBJ1-2; the match to TRBD1 covers 8 bases. Germline trimming cut 6 bases from V and 7 bases from J; bases unmatched to any gene: 13. This CDR3 is built from 14 residues. CDR1 and CDR2 (germline): DFQATT, SNEGSKA (reference sequence). The CDR3 reads CSALSIDRGGGYTF. CDR3 bases: TGCAGTGCCCTTTCAATTGACAGGGGCGGTGGCTACACCTTC.

The chain has TRBV7-8 and TRBJ2-5; TRBD1 aligns across 8 bases. The CDR3 is 13 amino acids. Germline V lookup: CDR1 SGHVS, CDR2 FQNEAQ. Trimming took 3 bases from V and 5 from J; bases not matched to a gene: 2. The CDR3 region has the DNA TGTGCCAGCAGCTTGAACAGGGGGGAGACCCAGTACTTC. Its protein product is CASSLNRGETQYF.

The V and J genes are TRBV6-2 or TRBV6-3 and TRBJ2-3; 11 bases are shared with TRBD2. Germline V CDR1 and CDR2: MNHEY, SVGEGT. J was trimmed by 2 bases and V by 7 bases; bases with no gene match: 8. This CDR3 spans 16 amino acids. The chain's CDR3 is CASNPSGGTNTDTQYF. The CDR3 DNA reads TGTGCCAGCAACCCTAGCGGGGGGACTAACACAGATACGCAGTATTTT.

The chain carries TRBV27 and TRBJ2-5, with D possibly matching TRBD2 (5 bases). The CDR3 covers 15 residues. Trimming stripped 7 bases from V and 1 base from J, with 16 bases between. Per germline, CDR1 MNHEY and CDR2 SMNVEV (reference sequence). In DNA, the CDR3 is TGTGCCAGCAACCCAACAGCGGCGGGCCAAGAGACCCAGTACTTC. This codes for CASNPTAAGQETQYF.

The chain combines TRBV19 with TRBJ2-1; D unclear. The CDR3 sequence is 16 residues long. Germline V gene lookup returns CDR1 LNHDA and CDR2 SQIVND (reference sequence). Trimming pared 5 bases from V and 0 bases from J, leaving 14 bases between. The CDR3, as DNA: TGTGCCAGTAGTTATTTACAGCTGAACTCCTACAATGAGCAGTTCTTC. Amino acid sequence: CASSYLQLNSYNEQFF. Complete variable domain (other parts from reference TRBV19 and TRBJ2-1): DGGITQSPKYLFRKEGQNVTLSCEQNLNHDAMYWYRQDPGQGLRLIYYSQIVNDFQKGDIAEGYSVSREKKESFPLTVTSAQKNPTAFYLCASSYLQLNSYNEQFFGPGTRLTVL.

The genes are TRBV2 and TRBJ2-7; 8 bases are shared with TRBD1. The germline CDR1 and CDR2 sequences are SNHLY and FYNNEI. CDR3 size: 17 residues. The J segment lost 8 bases and the V segment lost 4 bases, leaving 19 bases of the junction unmatched. The CDR3, as DNA: TGTGCCAGCAGTGGGTCCGGGACAGGAAGAACTTACGAGCAGCAGTACTTC. Its protein product is CASSGSGTGRTYEQQYF.

J is TRBJ1-2 and V is TRBV5-1; possible D gene TRBD1, 6 bases. Germline V gene data show CDR1 as SGHRS and CDR2 as YFSETQ. The CDR3 consists of 14 residues. Trimming stripped 4 bases from V and 3 bases from J, with 13 bases between. The CDR3 DNA sequence: TGCGCCAGCAGCACAGAACAGGGCCACTATGGCTACACCTTC. Translation gives CASSTEQGHYGYTF.

This clonotype has only a few counts. The chain employs TRBV6-1 and TRBJ1-5; D gene unclear. Germline V CDR1 and CDR2: MNHNS, SASEGT. V was shortened by 10 bases and J by 0 bases, with 13 bases between the two germline ends. The CDR3 runs to 14 residues. The CDR3 coding sequence is TGTGCCACCCGAACGGGTTTTAGCAATCAGCCCCAGCATTTT. Translated, it gives CATRTGFSNQPQHF.

The chain combines TRBV20-1 with TRBJ2-1, with no clear D. From germline, CDR1 is DFQATT and CDR2 SNEGSKA (reference sequence). The CDR3 extends over 14 amino acids. Trimming removed 6 bases from V and 0 bases from J, with 12 bases in between. The CDR3, as DNA: TGCAGTGCCAATCGGCGCAACTCCTACAATGAGCAGTTCTTC. This encodes CSANRRNSYNEQFF.